A single sample gave rise to the 18 T cell receptor beta chains below, sequenced in a study of blood T cell repertoires in COVID-19. Here immunoSEQ multiplex PCR was the method, and the copy in TCRdb shows in-frame clones only, minus some. The data contain about 190,000 clones, 80% to 85% of them singletons. The sample consisted of peripheral blood. Receptor source: a woman between 35 and 50 years old with acute or convalescent COVID-19.

V usage is TRBV27 and J usage is TRBJ1-6, with 10 bases lining up with TRBD1. Looked up from germline, CDR1 is MNHEY and CDR2 is SMNVEV (reference sequence). CDR3 size: 14 residues. V lost 5 bases, J lost 6 bases, and 1 base stayed unmatched. The CDR3 DNA reads as TGTGCCAGCAGTGACAGGGGGCGTAATTCACCCCTCCACTTT. Translating gives CASSDRGRNSPLHF.

The rearrangement uses TRBV5-5 and TRBJ2-3; possibly TRBD2 for D (7 bases). CDR3 length equals 15 residues. Germline-derived CDR1 and CDR2 are SGHKS and YYEKEE (reference sequence). Trimming left V 1 base short and J 8 bases short, with 17 bases between. The CDR3 reads CASSLWVQGGGTQYF. CDR3 DNA: TGTGCCAGCAGCTTGTGGGTTCAGGGAGGGGGTACGCAGTATTTT.

About this clone: This clone may be a read error of a much larger clone one base away. The CDR3 DNA is TGTGCCAGCAGCTTGGACAGTAACTATGGCTACACCTTC. It yields the protein CASSLDSNYGYTF. This chain joins TRBV7-3 and TRBJ1-2; possible D gene TRBD1, 6 bases. CDR3 size: 13 residues. V lost 3 bases and J lost 1, with 6 bases in between. Germline CDR1 is SGHTA and CDR2 is FQGTGA.

J is TRBJ1-6 and V is TRBV2; tentatively, D is TRBD1 (5 bases). The CDR3 sequence is 15 residues long. Trimming left V 4 bases short and J 5 bases short, with 12 bases between. Germline V gives CDR1 SNHLY, CDR2 FYNNEI. The CDR3 coding sequence is TGTGCCAGCAGTGTAGCGGACACTAATAATTCACCCCTCCACTTT. Amino acid sequence: CASSVADTNNSPLHF.

The chain joins TRBV29-1 to TRBJ2-3; D uncertain. The CDR3 is 14 amino acids. V was clipped by 4 bases and J by 1 base, with 12 bases between them. Germline V CDR1 and CDR2: SQVTM, ANQGSEA. The CDR3 DNA reads as TGCAGCGTTGCCCAGCTAGACCGCACAGATACGCAGTATTTT. Translation gives CSVAQLDRTDTQYF.

This chain links TRBV5-4 with TRBJ2-1, with D perhaps TRBD1 (6 bases). Germline CDR1 is SGHNT and CDR2 is YYREEE (reference sequence). The ends were cut back, 2 bases at V and 9 bases at J, with 15 bases in the middle. The CDR3 is 14 residues long. CDR3 in amino acids: CASSFTGSQGEQFF. The DNA of the CDR3 is TGTGCCAGCAGCTTTACAGGGTCTCAAGGTGAGCAGTTCTTC.

The chain recombines TRBV19 with TRBJ2-1, with 10 bases aligning to TRBD2. This CDR3 is built from 15 residues. After removal of 6 bases from V and 9 bases from J, the junction contained 11 bases not matched to a gene. In germline, CDR1 is LNHDA, CDR2 SQIVND (reference sequence). The CDR3 region has the DNA TGTGCCAGTAGAGAGCCGGGACTAGCGACCGGTGAGCAGTTCTTC. Amino acid sequence: CASREPGLATGEQFF.

This chain uses TRBV4-1 with TRBJ2-7; D perhaps matches TRBD1 (6 bases). This CDR3 is 15 amino acids long. Trimming cost V 4 bases and J 5 bases, with 18 bases left between them. Germline CDR1 is MGHRA and CDR2 is YSYEKL. The CDR3 DNA sequence: TGCGCCAGCAGCCGGCAATACAGGGAGTCCAACGAGCAGTACTTC. It encodes CASSRQYRESNEQYF.

This chain uses TRBV21-1 with TRBJ1-5; TRBD1, the table's D call, lacks a check against the DNA. TRBV21-1 is classified as a pseudogene. CDR3 length: 17 amino acids. The CDR3 DNA follows: TGTGCCAGCGTACAGGGGCCCTCCAGATATAGCAATCAGCCCCAGCATTTT. Its protein is CASVQGPSRYSNQPQHF.

The chain uses TRBV30 and TRBJ2-4; D is unresolved. From germline, CDR1 is GTSNPN and CDR2 SVGIG (reference sequence). The CDR3 consists of 22 residues. V shed 4 bases and J shed 2 bases, with 36 bases lying between them. Here the CDR3 DNA reads TGTGCCTGGAACAACCCCGCTCCGGAACAGTCTGTACCGTTAAGCACCAAAAACATTCAGTACTTC. Protein: CAWNNPAPEQSVPLSTKNIQYF. Full variable domain (rest looked up from reference TRBV30 and TRBJ2-4): SQTIHQWPATLVQPVGSPLSLECTVEGTSNPNLYWYRQAAGRGLQLLFYSVGIGQISSEVPQNLSASRPQDRQFILSSKKLLLSDSGFYLCAWNNPAPEQSVPLSTKNIQYFGAGTRLSVL.

The chain joins TRBV5-6 to TRBJ2-7; a possible D gene is TRBD2 (5 bases). There are 13 residues in the CDR3. V was trimmed by 0 bases and J by 8 bases, leaving 12 bases between them. CDR1 SGHDT and CDR2 YYEEEE come from the germline V gene. DNA for the CDR3: TGTGCCAGCAGCTTGGTAGAGGGTGGCAAGCAGTACTTC. The encoded protein is CASSLVEGGKQYF.

The V call is TRBV10-1, the J call TRBJ2-7; D is unclear. Germline V gene lookup returns CDR1 WNHNN and CDR2 SYGVQD (reference sequence). Trimming cost V 0 bases and J 2 bases, with 8 bases left between them. This CDR3 comprises 14 residues. This chain's CDR3 is CASSESRHPYEQYF. The CDR3 DNA follows: TGCGCCAGCAGTGAGTCGAGGCACCCCTACGAGCAGTACTTC.

The rearrangement joins TRBV5-1 to TRBJ1-1; D ambiguous. This CDR3 is built from 15 residues. Deletions cut 5 bases from V and 1 base from J, with 15 bases between. Germline V gene lookup returns CDR1 SGHRS and CDR2 YFSETQ. The CDR3 region has the DNA TGCGCCAGCAGGTCAGATTCGGGAACGAACACTGAAGCTTTCTTT. This encodes CASRSDSGTNTEAFF.

This chain connects TRBV2 to TRBJ1-1; possibly TRBD1 for D (6 bases). The CDR3 contains 12 residues. The V end lost 8 bases, the J end lost 7 bases, and 14 bases lay between the germline ends. CDR1 is SNHLY, CDR2 FYNNEI, per germline. DNA for the CDR3: TGTGCCAGCGCACAGGGTGGGAATGAAGCTTTCTTT. Its translation is CASAQGGNEAFF.

The rearrangement joins TRBV19 to TRBJ1-5; TRBD1 matches at 8 bases. Germline V gives CDR1 LNHDA, CDR2 SQIVND (reference sequence). The J segment lost 4 bases and the V segment lost 6 bases, leaving 14 bases of the junction unmatched. The CDR3 sequence is 17 residues long. CDR3: CASSRQGIGGGNQPQHF. The CDR3 region has the DNA TGTGCCAGTAGCCGACAGGGGATAGGTGGTGGTAATCAGCCCCAGCATTTT.

As concerns this clone: At one end the junction does not follow the germline gene, possibly because of a read error. The V gene is TRBV11-3, the J gene TRBJ2-1; 11 positions agree with TRBD2. This CDR3 region has 13 residues. Germline CDR1 is SGHNT and CDR2 is YENEEA. This chain's CDR3 is CASSSHSGGAKLF. The CDR3 DNA is TGTGCCAGCAGCTCCCATAGCGGGGGGGCAAAGCTCTTC.

The gene calls are TRBV18 and TRBJ2-5, with a weak D call TRBD2 (6 bases). Germline-derived CDR1 and CDR2 are KGHSH and LQKENI. The CDR3 is made up of 17 amino acids. V lost 2 bases and J 0 bases, leaving 16 bases between the germline ends. CDR3 bases: TGTGCCAGCTCACCAAGGCTAGCGCGATCCTACCAAGAGACCCAGTACTTC. Amino acid sequence: CASSPRLARSYQETQYF.

The J gene is TRBJ1-4, the V gene TRBV18, with 8 bases aligning to TRBD1. Germline CDR1 reads KGHSH; CDR2 reads LQKENI. Trimming at V came to 4 bases and at J to 6 bases, leaving 7 bases not matched to a gene. The CDR3 is 15 amino acids. The CDR3 here is CASSLRDRGYEKLFF. DNA for the CDR3: TGTGCCAGCTCACTTCGAGACAGGGGTTATGAAAAACTGTTTTTT.